The clone carrying this T cell receptor (beta chain) counts as medium-sized by frequency. Its specificity is unknown. This entry belongs to a study of human CD8 memory T cell subsets. Study observations and caveats: It was only the T cell receptor beta chains that the study sequenced. Diversity, per Chao1 estimates, appeared greater in stem-like memory T cells than in precursor exhausted T cells.

TCR beta was sequenced from UMI-tagged 5' RACE libraries. Authors' processing steps: Functional CDR3 beta clonotypes, numbering between roughly 3,000 and 20,000, were present in each TCR beta library. From its re-call of the 5' RACE reads, TCRdb lists each CDR3 protein once, without DNA. In this record, the V and J calls reflect TCRdb's handling and not the investigators' own analysis. The sample table includes 6,000 to 8,500 distinct CDR3 sequences. There are 12 residues in the CDR3. CDR1 and CDR2 (germline): SQVTM, ANQGSEA. This sequence was found in a human donor in good health. The sequencing input was CD8+ T cells from PBMCs. The V gene is TRBV29-1, the J gene TRBJ2-2. Here the CDR3 reads CSVTGDTGELFF.